The 22 T cell receptor beta chains given below trace back to one sample, sequenced in a study of cytomegalovirus exposure and HLA in healthy donors. The PCR employed 60 Vbeta primers together with 13 Jbeta primers. Produced via immunoSEQ multiplex PCR; TCRdb's table is partial and in-frame only. The sample lists approximately 180,000 clones; around 84% were seen once. Material: PBMCs. The receptor set was obtained from a woman aged 18-30 years in good health and CMV-seronegative.

V gene TRBV6-5 combines with J gene TRBJ2-1; D uncertain. Trimming shortened V by 4 bases and J by 6 bases, and 13 bases separated the two germline ends. The germline V gene encodes CDR1 MNHEY and CDR2 SVGAGI. This CDR3 contains 14 residues. CDR3 sequence (DNA): TGTGCCAGCAGTTCCCTTTTGTTTTCCAATGAGCAGTTCTTC. It encodes CASSSLLFSNEQFF.

This clone showed up just once. The V call is TRBV6-5, the J call TRBJ1-1; 8 nucleotides match TRBD1. Losses at the gene ends were 6 bases for V and 4 bases for J; bases not matched to a gene: 7. The germline V gene encodes CDR1 MNHEY and CDR2 SVGAGI. The CDR3 has 14 amino acids. The CDR3 sequence: CASSQDRVGTEAFF. The CDR3, as DNA: TGTGCCAGCAGCCAGGACAGGGTGGGCACTGAAGCTTTCTTT.

The V and J genes are TRBV29-1 and TRBJ2-1; 7 bases map to TRBD2. Losses at the gene ends were 4 bases for V and 9 bases for J; bases not matched to a gene: 6. Germline V lookup: CDR1 SQVTM, CDR2 ANQGSEA. The CDR3 totals 12 residues. Written as DNA, the CDR3 is TGCAGCGTTGGACTAGCCCGGGGTGAGCAGTTCTTC. Protein product: CSVGLARGEQFF.

The chain has TRBV11-3 and TRBJ1-6; weak D call: TRBD1 (6 bases). Germline V gene sequence: CDR1 SGHNT, CDR2 YENEEA. The V gene lost 2 bases and the J gene lost 5 bases, with 16 bases spanning the gap. The CDR3 totals 17 residues. DNA of the CDR3: TGTGCCAGCAGCTTATATGGGGGCGGCCCAAATAATTCACCCCTCCACTTT. It yields the protein CASSLYGGGPNNSPLHF.

CDR3 region: CASSPGLADFRNEQFF. The CDR3 DNA reads as TGTGCCAGCAGCCCCGGACTAGCGGATTTTCGCAATGAGCAGTTCTTC. The genes are TRBV9 and TRBJ2-1; 10 bases are a match to TRBD2. V lost 4 bases and J lost 6; bases outside the gene matches: 10. From germline, CDR1 is SGDLS and CDR2 YYNGEE. The CDR3 loop spans 16 amino acids.

The J gene is TRBJ1-2, the V gene TRBV4-3; 9 bases agree with TRBD1. V gave up 4 bases and J gave up 2 bases; unmatched junction bases: 8. Germline CDR1 LGHNA, CDR2 YSLEER. This CDR3 has 16 residues. CDR3 loop: CASSRERGTGNYGYTF. The CDR3 DNA reads TGCGCCAGCAGCCGAGAAAGAGGGACAGGGAACTATGGCTACACCTTC.

The chain is built from TRBV10-3 and TRBJ1-5; maybe TRBD1 (5 bases). CDR3 size: 16 residues. V was pared by 0 bases and J by 4 bases, with 13 bases between. Germline V gene data show CDR1 as ENHRY and CDR2 as SYGVKD. The CDR3 reads CAISESNGAGNQPQHF. The CDR3 coding sequence is TGTGCCATCAGTGAGTCGAATGGGGCAGGGAATCAGCCCCAGCATTTT.

The chain uses TRBV27 and TRBJ2-7; a weak D match, TRBD2 (5 bases). CDR3 length equals 17 residues. With 4 bases removed from V and 2 bases from J, the gap between germline ends came to 21 bases. CDR1 is MNHEY, CDR2 SMNVEV, per germline (reference sequence). The CDR3 sequence is CASSSQLKTGVTYEQYF. CDR3 bases: TGTGCCAGCAGTTCTCAGCTCAAAACCGGGGTAACCTACGAGCAGTACTTC.

The chain couples TRBV29-1 to TRBJ1-2; 10 bases map to TRBD1. Looked up from germline, CDR1 is SQVTM and CDR2 is ANQGSEA. Trimming removed 6 bases from V and 4 bases from J; junction bases left unmatched: 17. The CDR3 contains 17 residues. The CDR3 DNA sequence: TGCAGCGTGCCTTTGGGGACAGGGGCTTTAGAGGGCTATGGCTACACCTTC. This sequence encodes CSVPLGTGALEGYGYTF.

This clone was counted once. V is TRBV5-6 and J is TRBJ1-5; D might be TRBD1 (6 bases). The ends were cut back, 5 bases at V and 6 bases at J, with 15 bases in the middle. The CDR3 runs to 14 residues. Germline V gene lookup returns CDR1 SGHDT and CDR2 YYEEEE. This chain's CDR3 is CASRVRGAGQPQHF. DNA of the CDR3: TGTGCCAGCAGGGTACGGGGGGCCGGTCAGCCCCAGCATTTT.

The J gene is TRBJ2-4, the V gene TRBV7-2; tentative D call: TRBD1 (5 bases). The germline V gene encodes CDR1 SGHTA and CDR2 FQGNSA. V lost 2 bases and J lost 0, with 8 bases in between. The CDR3 loop spans 15 amino acids. CDR3 DNA sequence: TGTGCCAGCAGCTTAAGGGGCCCAGCCAAAAACATTCAGTACTTC. Amino acid sequence: CASSLRGPAKNIQYF.

This clone came up a few times. The chain uses TRBV5-6 and TRBJ2-1; D is possibly TRBD1 (6 bases). Germline CDR1 SGHDT, CDR2 YYEEEE. The CDR3 has 16 residues. The V end was cut by 1 base, the J end by 1 base, with 12 bases between. DNA of the CDR3: TGTGCCAGCAGCTTGTTGGGGGCGCGATCCTACAATGAGCAGTTCTTC. Its protein product is CASSLLGARSYNEQFF. Drawing the rest from reference TRBV5-6 and TRBJ2-1, the complete variable domain is DAGVTQSPTHLIKTRGQQVTLRCSPKSGHDTVSWYQQALGQGPQFIFQYYEEEERQRGNFPDRFSGHQFPNYSSELNVNALLLGDSALYLCASSLLGARSYNEQFFGPGTRLTVL.

The gene calls are TRBV13 and TRBJ2-1, with D uncertain. Germline CDR1 and CDR2: PRHDT and FYEKMQ (reference sequence). The CDR3 sequence is 15 residues long. V was cut by 1 base and J by 5 bases, with 12 bases left in between. In DNA, the CDR3 is TGTGCCAGCAGCTTAGCTGACTTTATACACAATGAGCAGTTCTTC. Amino acid sequence: CASSLADFIHNEQFF. Complete variable domain (other parts from reference TRBV13 and TRBJ2-1): AAGVIQSPRHLIKEKRETATLKCYPIPRHDTVYWYQQGPGQDPQFLISFYEKMQSDKGSIPDRFSAQQFSDYHSELNMSSLELGDSALYFCASSLADFIHNEQFFGPGTRLTVL.

This clone occurred a few times. The chain has TRBV11-3 and TRBJ1-5; 9 bases align to TRBD1. Germline loops: CDR1 SGHNT, CDR2 YENEEA. The CDR3 totals 16 residues. The trim removed 5 bases at V and 0 bases at J, leaving 5 bases unmatched. The CDR3 loop is CASSSGTGYSNQPQHF. CDR3 nucleotides: TGTGCCAGCAGCAGTGGGACAGGGTATAGCAATCAGCCCCAGCATTTT.

The chain recombines TRBV11-2 with TRBJ2-2, with a possible D match to TRBD1 (6 bases). V lost 4 bases, J lost 3 bases, and 15 bases lay in between. CDR3 size: 16 residues. In germline, CDR1 is SGHAT, CDR2 FQNNGV. DNA of the CDR3: TGTGCCAGCAGCTATAGTGGGGGCCGGGACACCGGGGAGCTGTTTTTT. Protein sequence: CASSYSGGRDTGELFF.

The V and J genes are TRBV28 and TRBJ1-1, with TRBD1 matching over 7 bases. Unmatched junction bases numbered 4, after V lost 0 bases and J lost 0 bases. This CDR3 region has 16 residues. The germline V gene has CDR1 MDHEN and CDR2 SYDVKM. The CDR3 region is CASSLWVTGVNTEAFF. CDR3 nucleotides: TGTGCCAGCAGTTTATGGGTCACAGGGGTGAACACTGAAGCTTTCTTT.

The J gene is TRBJ2-7, the V gene TRBV29-1; no reliable D call. This CDR3 has 15 residues. Trimming took 4 bases from V and 3 from J, leaving 19 bases between them. Germline V gene sequence: CDR1 SQVTM, CDR2 ANQGSEA. DNA of the CDR3: TGCAGCGTTGCAGTGGTTGGGCAGGTAAACTACGAGCAGTACTTC. Translated, it gives CSVAVVGQVNYEQYF.

The rearrangement uses TRBV11-3 and TRBJ2-1; D gene uncertain. Between the trimmed V and J ends, which lost 7 bases and 4 bases, there was a span of 20 bases. Germline V lookup: CDR1 SGHNT, CDR2 YENEEA. The CDR3 extends over 16 amino acids. The CDR3 sequence is CASITNGHYTYNEQFF. CDR3 sequence (DNA): TGTGCCAGCATCACGAACGGCCACTACACATACAATGAGCAGTTCTTC.

This clone has a single count. CDR3 coding DNA: TGTGCCAGCAGCTCGGAGACTAGCGGGAATTATGAGCAGTTCTTC. This sequence encodes CASSSETSGNYEQFF. This rearrangement joins TRBV7-9 to TRBJ2-1, with 11 bases aligning to TRBD2. The V gene's germline CDR1 is SEHNR and CDR2 FQNEAQ (reference sequence). The CDR3 consists of 15 residues. J gave up 8 bases and V 4 bases, and 7 bases lay outside the gene matches.

This chain links TRBV19 with TRBJ2-1; 12 nucleotides match TRBD2. The CDR3 has 16 amino acids. The J segment lost 8 bases and the V segment lost 1 base, leaving 6 bases of the junction unmatched. In germline, CDR1 is LNHDA, CDR2 SQIVND (reference sequence). Here the CDR3 reads CASSIGGLAGFDEQFF. The CDR3 DNA sequence: TGTGCCAGTAGTATAGGTGGACTAGCGGGATTCGATGAGCAGTTCTTC.

This chain connects TRBV5-4 to TRBJ2-5, with TRBD1 matching over 9 bases. The length of the CDR3 is 14 residues. V lost 3 bases to trimming and J lost 3 bases; unmatched junction nucleotides: 3. Germline V gene sequence: CDR1 SGHNT, CDR2 YYREEE (reference sequence). As DNA, the CDR3 is TGTGCCAGCAGCTCGGGGGACAGGGAAGAGACCCAGTACTTC. As protein: CASSSGDREETQYF.

Remarks on this clone: The same CDR3 arises from other DNA sequences in this sample as well. This sequence joins TRBV30 and TRBJ2-5; unclear D gene. The germline V gene has CDR1 GTSNPN and CDR2 SVGIG (reference sequence). V was cut by 5 bases and J by 1 base, with 11 bases left in between. The CDR3 has 13 amino acids. The CDR3 reads CAWDRTAQETQYF. The DNA for the CDR3 is TGTGCCTGGGACCGAACAGCCCAAGAGACCCAGTACTTC.